This passage covers 14 T cell receptor beta chains from one sample sequenced in a study of shared T cell receptors in the human thymus. Profiled with immunoSEQ multiplex PCR; TCRdb holds only in-frame clones, not every one. The repertoire has hundreds of thousands of clones, approximately 83% of them found once; the top ten carry about 0.011%. The same data also contributed to another study, on human thymus T cells.

Sequenced input: thymocytes. The receptors shown here come from a girl younger than two with a congenital heart defect.

This clone was counted a single time. V gene TRBV7-9 combines with J gene TRBJ1-1; tentative D call: TRBD1 (5 bases). CDR1 SEHNR and CDR2 FQNEAQ come from the germline V gene (reference sequence). There are 16 residues in the CDR3. Trimming cost V 2 bases and J 7 bases, with 20 bases left between them. This CDR3 reads CASSLLRHDRPVEAFF. As DNA, the CDR3 is TGTGCCAGCAGCTTATTGCGCCACGACAGACCCGTTGAAGCTTTCTTT. Full variable domain (missing parts from reference TRBV7-9 and TRBJ1-1): DTGVSQNPRHKITKRGQNVTFRCDPISEHNRLYWYRQTLGQGPEFLTYFQNEAQLEKSRLLSDRFSAERPKGSFSTLEIQRTEQGDSAMYLCASSLLRHDRPVEAFFGQGTRLTVV.

The chain employs TRBV11-2 and TRBJ1-1; D is unresolved. This CDR3 contains 13 residues. Germline V gene data show CDR1 as SGHAT and CDR2 as FQNNGV. V lost 1 base and J 4 bases, leaving 7 bases between the germline ends. The CDR3 spells CASSLVSVTEAFF. CDR3 sequence (DNA): TGTGCCAGCAGCTTAGTCAGTGTCACTGAAGCTTTCTTT.

This clone showed up just once. The rearrangement uses TRBV7-9 and TRBJ1-1, with a possible D match to TRBD1 (6 bases). Trimming left V 5 bases short and J 4 bases short, with 14 bases between. The CDR3 runs to 14 residues. CDR1 and CDR2 from the germline V gene are SEHNR and FQNEAQ (reference sequence). The CDR3 sequence is CASSDRHGSTEAFF. Here the CDR3 DNA reads TGTGCCAGCAGCGACAGGCATGGGAGCACTGAAGCTTTCTTT.

The J gene is TRBJ2-1, the V gene TRBV9, with no clear D. CDR3 length: 12 residues. CDR1 is SGDLS and CDR2 is YYNGEE in the germline V gene. V dropped 2 bases and J dropped 10 bases, with 10 bases sitting between them. The chain's CDR3 is CASSVAGDEQFF. For the CDR3, the DNA is TGTGCCAGCAGCGTTGCCGGAGACGAGCAGTTCTTC.

The chain links TRBV19 to TRBJ2-3; possibly TRBD2 for D (7 bases). Between the trimmed V and J ends, which lost 3 bases and 5 bases, there was a span of 24 bases. The germline CDR1 and CDR2 sequences are LNHDA and SQIVND (reference sequence). This CDR3 is 18 amino acids long. The CDR3 loop is CASSITYSAGAGQDTQYF. The CDR3 DNA is TGTGCCAGTAGTATTACCTACAGCGCGGGGGCGGGTCAAGATACGCAGTATTTT.

The chain links TRBV27 to TRBJ2-7, with 9 nucleotides matching TRBD1. V lost 5 bases, J lost 6 bases, and 11 bases stayed unmatched. The CDR3 extends over 15 amino acids. The V gene's germline CDR1 is MNHEY and CDR2 SMNVEV (reference sequence). The CDR3 spells CASSGIQGALREQYF. The CDR3 DNA is TGTGCCAGCAGTGGAATACAGGGGGCGCTACGCGAGCAGTACTTC.

The rearrangement links TRBV28 to TRBJ2-7, with D maybe TRBD1 (6 bases). The CDR3 loop spans 14 amino acids. Germline CDR1 and CDR2: MDHEN and SYDVKM. V was trimmed by 2 bases and J by 5 bases, leaving 13 bases between them. The CDR3 protein is CASSLPGQDHEQYF. Here the CDR3 DNA reads TGTGCCAGCAGTTTACCGGGACAAGATCACGAGCAGTACTTC.

The V call is TRBV4-1, the J call TRBJ1-6; D remains unclear. Germline lookup yields CDR1 MGHRA and CDR2 YSYEKL. CDR3 length: 17 amino acids. Trimming stripped 0 bases from V and 3 bases from J, with 12 bases between. CDR3 DNA: TGCGCCAGCAGCCAAGAAGTGGGCAGCCTCTATAATTCACCCCTCCACTTT. Its protein product is CASSQEVGSLYNSPLHF.

The J gene is TRBJ1-1, the V gene TRBV11-2, with 8 bases identical to TRBD1. This CDR3 comprises 15 residues. The V gene's germline CDR1 is SGHAT and CDR2 FQNNGV. With 1 base clipped from V and 3 bases from J, the junction kept 4 bases outside the gene matches. The CDR3 nucleotides read TGTGCCAGCAGCTTAGGACAGGGGAAGGACACTGAAGCTTTCTTT. Translation: CASSLGQGKDTEAFF.

The chain recombines TRBV19 with TRBJ1-5, with 9 bases aligning to TRBD1. This CDR3 is built from 14 residues. The V gene end was trimmed by 10 bases and the J gene end by 0 bases; junction bases not matched to a gene: 4. In germline, CDR1 is LNHDA, CDR2 SQIVND (reference sequence). In nucleotides, the CDR3 is TGTGCCACCGGGGACAGGGATAGCAATCAGCCCCAGCATTTT. The encoded protein is CATGDRDSNQPQHF.

J is TRBJ2-3 and V is TRBV27; 11 bases match TRBD1. In germline, CDR1 is MNHEY, CDR2 SMNVEV (reference sequence). Trimming removed 4 bases from V and 5 bases from J; junction bases left unmatched: 11. The CDR3 is 17 amino acids. The CDR3 DNA sequence: TGTGCCAGCAGTTCTTATCTCGGACAGGGGGCGGGAGATACGCAGTATTTT. Its protein is CASSSYLGQGAGDTQYF.

The sample holds a few counts of this clone. The chain uses TRBV7-2 and TRBJ1-4, with 7 nucleotides matching TRBD1. V lost 5 bases to trimming and J lost 0 bases; unmatched junction nucleotides: 6. The CDR3 runs 16 residues. Germline values: CDR1 SGHTA, CDR2 FQGNSA. CDR3 loop: CASSPRTGATNEKLFF. The CDR3 DNA is TGTGCCAGCAGCCCGCGGACAGGCGCAACTAATGAAAAACTGTTTTTT.

This chain connects TRBV4-3 to TRBJ1-1; 9 nucleotides align to TRBD1. The CDR3 length is 15 residues. Germline CDR1 is LGHNA and CDR2 is YSLEER. After removal of 3 bases from V and 4 bases from J, the junction contained 6 bases not matched to a gene. CDR3 in DNA: TGCGCCAGCAGCCAGGGGACAGGGCTGGGCACTGAAGCTTTCTTT. This translates into CASSQGTGLGTEAFF.

CDR3 in DNA: TGTGCCAGCAGCTTGAACAGGGCCGGCGGGGAGCTGTTTTTT. It specifies CASSLNRAGGELFF. The rearrangement uses TRBV5-6 and TRBJ2-2, with D possibly being TRBD1 (6 bases). Per the germline V gene, CDR1 is SGHDT and CDR2 is YYEEEE. The CDR3 covers 14 residues. Trimming shortened V by 1 base and J by 7 bases, and 11 bases separated the two germline ends.